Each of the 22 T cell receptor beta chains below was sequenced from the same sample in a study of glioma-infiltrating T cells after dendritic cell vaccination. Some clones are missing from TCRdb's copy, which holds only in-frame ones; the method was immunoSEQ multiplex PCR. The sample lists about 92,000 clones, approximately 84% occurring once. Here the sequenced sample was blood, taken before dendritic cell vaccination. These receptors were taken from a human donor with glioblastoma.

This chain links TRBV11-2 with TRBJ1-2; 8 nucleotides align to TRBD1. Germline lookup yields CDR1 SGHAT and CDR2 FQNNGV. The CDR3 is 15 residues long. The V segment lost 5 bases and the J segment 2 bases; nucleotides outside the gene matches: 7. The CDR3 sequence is CASSPGQGTNYGYTF. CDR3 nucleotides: TGTGCCAGCAGCCCAGGACAGGGAACGAACTATGGCTACACCTTC.

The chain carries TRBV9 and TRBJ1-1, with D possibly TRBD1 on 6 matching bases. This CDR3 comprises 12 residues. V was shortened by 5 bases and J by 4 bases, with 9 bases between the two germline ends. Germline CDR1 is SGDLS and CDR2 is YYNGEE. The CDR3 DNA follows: TGTGCCAGCAGTATGGGGGCCACTGAAGCTTTCTTT. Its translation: CASSMGATEAFF.

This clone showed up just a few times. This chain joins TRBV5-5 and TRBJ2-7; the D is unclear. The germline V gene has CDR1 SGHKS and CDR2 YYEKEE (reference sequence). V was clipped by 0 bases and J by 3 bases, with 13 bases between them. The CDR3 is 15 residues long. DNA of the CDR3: TGTGCCAGCAGCTTGGGTCAGGCCGCCTACTACGAGCAGTACTTC. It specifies CASSLGQAAYYEQYF.

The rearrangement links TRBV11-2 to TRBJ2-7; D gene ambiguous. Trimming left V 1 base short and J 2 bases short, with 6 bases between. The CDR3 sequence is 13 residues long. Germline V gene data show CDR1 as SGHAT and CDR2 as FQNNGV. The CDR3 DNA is TGTGCCAGCAGCTTAGGCAGTACCTACGAGCAGTACTTC. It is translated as CASSLGSTYEQYF.

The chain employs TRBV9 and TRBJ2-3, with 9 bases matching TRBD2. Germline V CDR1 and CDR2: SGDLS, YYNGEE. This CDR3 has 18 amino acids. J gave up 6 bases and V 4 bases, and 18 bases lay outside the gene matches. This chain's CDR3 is CASSTEVVTSGPQDTQYF. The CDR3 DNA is TGTGCCAGCAGCACAGAGGTAGTGACTAGCGGACCCCAGGATACGCAGTATTTT.

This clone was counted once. The CDR3 nucleotides are TGTGCCAGCAGCCTAGACCGGGTTACCTACGAGCAGTACTTC. Translation gives CASSLDRVTYEQYF. The chain is built from TRBV7-3 and TRBJ2-7; D not certain. The germline V gene encodes CDR1 SGHTA and CDR2 FQGTGA. V lost 5 bases to trimming and J lost 2 bases, with 13 bases between them. This CDR3 region has 14 residues.

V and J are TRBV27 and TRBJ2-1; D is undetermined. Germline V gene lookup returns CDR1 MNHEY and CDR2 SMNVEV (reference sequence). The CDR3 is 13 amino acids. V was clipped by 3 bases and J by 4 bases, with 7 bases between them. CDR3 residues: CASSFLEYNEQFF. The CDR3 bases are TGTGCCAGCAGTTTCCTCGAGTACAATGAGCAGTTCTTC.

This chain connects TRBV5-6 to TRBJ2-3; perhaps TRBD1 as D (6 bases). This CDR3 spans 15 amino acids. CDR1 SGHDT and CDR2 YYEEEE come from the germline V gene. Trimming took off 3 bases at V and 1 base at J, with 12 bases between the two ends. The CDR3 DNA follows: TGTGCCAGCAGCTCGACAGGTCACGGCACAGATACGCAGTATTTT. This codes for CASSSTGHGTDTQYF. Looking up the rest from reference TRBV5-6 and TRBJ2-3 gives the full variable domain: DAGVTQSPTHLIKTRGQQVTLRCSPKSGHDTVSWYQQALGQGPQFIFQYYEEEERQRGNFPDRFSGHQFPNYSSELNVNALLLGDSALYLCASSSTGHGTDTQYFGPGTRLTVL.

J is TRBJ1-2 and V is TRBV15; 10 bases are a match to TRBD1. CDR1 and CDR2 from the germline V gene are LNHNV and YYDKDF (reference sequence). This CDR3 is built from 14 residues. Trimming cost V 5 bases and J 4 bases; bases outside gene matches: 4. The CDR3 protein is CATSRQGAGYGYTF. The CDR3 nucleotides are TGTGCCACCAGCCGACAGGGGGCCGGCTATGGCTACACCTTC.

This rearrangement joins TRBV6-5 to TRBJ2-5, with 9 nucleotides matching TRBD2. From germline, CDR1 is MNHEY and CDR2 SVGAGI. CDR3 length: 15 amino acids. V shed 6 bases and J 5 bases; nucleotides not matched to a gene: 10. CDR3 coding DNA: TGTGCCAGCAGCGGAAGCGGGGGGCTAAGGGAGACCCAGTACTTC. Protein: CASSGSGGLRETQYF.

In DNA, the CDR3 is TGTGCCAGCCGTTCGGGGGGCTCCCAAGAGACCCAGTACTTC. Translation: CASRSGGSQETQYF. This chain links TRBV11-2 with TRBJ2-5; D may be TRBD2 (7 bases). The CDR3 totals 14 residues. Germline-derived CDR1 and CDR2 are SGHAT and FQNNGV. V was clipped by 8 bases and J by 1 base, with 14 bases between them.

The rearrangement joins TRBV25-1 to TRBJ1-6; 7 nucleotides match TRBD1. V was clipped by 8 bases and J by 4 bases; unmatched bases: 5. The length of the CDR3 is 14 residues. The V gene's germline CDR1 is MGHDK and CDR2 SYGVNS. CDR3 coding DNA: TGTGCCAGCCGCGGACAGGTTTATAATTCACCCCTCCACTTT. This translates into CASRGQVYNSPLHF.

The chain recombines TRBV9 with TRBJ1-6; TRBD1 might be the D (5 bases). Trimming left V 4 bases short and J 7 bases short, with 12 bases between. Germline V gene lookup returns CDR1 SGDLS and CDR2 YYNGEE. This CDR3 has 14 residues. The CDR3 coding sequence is TGTGCCAGCAGCCGTTTAGGGGAAAATTCACCCCTCCACTTT. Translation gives CASSRLGENSPLHF.

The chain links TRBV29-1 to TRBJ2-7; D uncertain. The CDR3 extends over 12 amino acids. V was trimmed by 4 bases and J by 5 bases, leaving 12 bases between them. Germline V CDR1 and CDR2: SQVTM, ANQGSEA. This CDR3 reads CSVGALSDEQYF. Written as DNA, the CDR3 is TGCAGCGTTGGGGCTTTGAGTGACGAGCAGTACTTC.

CDR3 nucleotides: TGTGCCAGCAGTTACTCTGAACAGGGGTTCGAAAAACTGTTTTTT. Translation gives CASSYSEQGFEKLFF. The chain links TRBV6-6 to TRBJ1-4; TRBD1 agrees at 7 bases. CDR3 size: 15 residues. V shed 0 bases, J shed 8 bases, and the junction held 6 bases outside the gene matches. Looked up from germline, CDR1 is MNHNY and CDR2 is SVGAGI (reference sequence).

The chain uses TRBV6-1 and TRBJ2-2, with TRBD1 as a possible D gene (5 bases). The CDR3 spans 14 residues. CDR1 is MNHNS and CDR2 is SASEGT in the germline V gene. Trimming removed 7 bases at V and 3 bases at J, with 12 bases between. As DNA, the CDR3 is TGTGCCAGCACAGGGTCCCCGGACACCGGGGAGCTGTTTTTT. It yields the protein CASTGSPDTGELFF.

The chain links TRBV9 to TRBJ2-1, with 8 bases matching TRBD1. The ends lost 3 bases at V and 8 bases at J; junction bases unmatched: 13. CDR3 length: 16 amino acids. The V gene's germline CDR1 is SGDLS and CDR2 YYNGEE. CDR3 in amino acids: CASSDSRGLPRDEQFF. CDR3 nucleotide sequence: TGTGCCAGCAGCGATAGCAGGGGGCTACCCCGAGATGAGCAGTTCTTC.

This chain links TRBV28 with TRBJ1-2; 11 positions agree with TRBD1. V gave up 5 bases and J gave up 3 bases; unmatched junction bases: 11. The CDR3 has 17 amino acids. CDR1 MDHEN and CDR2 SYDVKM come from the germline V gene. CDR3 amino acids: CASSPRTGGPLDYGYTF. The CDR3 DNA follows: TGTGCCAGCAGTCCGAGGACAGGGGGCCCGTTGGACTATGGCTACACCTTC.

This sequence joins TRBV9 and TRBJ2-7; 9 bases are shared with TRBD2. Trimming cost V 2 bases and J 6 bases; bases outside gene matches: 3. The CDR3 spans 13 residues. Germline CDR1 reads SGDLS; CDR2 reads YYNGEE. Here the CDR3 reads CASSVGLALEQYF. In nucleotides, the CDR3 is TGTGCCAGCAGCGTGGGACTAGCTCTCGAGCAGTACTTC.

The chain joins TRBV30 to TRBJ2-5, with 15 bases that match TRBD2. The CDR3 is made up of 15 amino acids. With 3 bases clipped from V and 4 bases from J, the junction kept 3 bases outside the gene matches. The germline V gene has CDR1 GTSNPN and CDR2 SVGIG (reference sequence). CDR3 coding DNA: TGTGCCTGGAGACCGGGACTAGCGGGAGGAGAGACCCAGTACTTC. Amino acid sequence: CAWRPGLAGGETQYF.

The CDR3 sequence is CASSKAGTSVYEQYF. CDR3 bases: TGTGCCAGTAGTAAAGCCGGGACTAGCGTATACGAGCAGTACTTC. This rearrangement joins TRBV19 to TRBJ2-7; 10 nucleotides line up with TRBD2. The germline V gene has CDR1 LNHDA and CDR2 SQIVND (reference sequence). V lost 4 bases to trimming and J lost 4 bases; unmatched junction nucleotides: 7. The CDR3 is 15 residues long.

The CDR3 protein is CASRRSGGTSYEQYF. The CDR3 nucleotides read TGTGCCAGCAGACGTTCCGGGGGGACATCCTACGAGCAGTACTTC. The genes are TRBV5-4 and TRBJ2-7, with a tentative D call TRBD2 (7 bases). The V gene lost 5 bases and the J gene lost 1 base, with 16 bases spanning the gap. The CDR3 is 15 amino acids. Germline values: CDR1 SGHNT, CDR2 YYREEE (reference sequence).